This T cell receptor beta chain was profiled in a study of T cells in Graves' hyperthyroidism and ophthalmopathy. Diagnoses were made from clinical symptoms, serum measures (thyroxine and TRAb), thyroid ultrasound and orbital computed tomography. RNA transcripts were the template for amplifying TCR beta CDR3 regions. The TCR CDR3 first-round RT-PCR relied on the HTBI primer set. TCRdb re-analysed the multiplex PCR reads in MiXCR, keeping a single row per CDR3 protein. The sample shows 600,000 to 800,000 distinct CDR3 sequences, roughly a third of them seen only once. The sequenced sample was blood. This receptor was obtained from a woman aged 40 to 49 with Graves' hyperthyroidism.

The CDR3 bases are TGCGCCAGCAGCCAAGATCAGGGACCCCGGGGAGAGGGCTACACCTTC. It is translated as CASSQDQGPRGEGYTF. The chain has TRBV4-1 and TRBJ1-2; perhaps TRBD1 as D (5 bases). Trimming stripped 0 bases from V and 8 bases from J, with 19 bases between. Germline assignment: CDR1 MGHRA and CDR2 YSYEKL. This CDR3 is 16 amino acids long.